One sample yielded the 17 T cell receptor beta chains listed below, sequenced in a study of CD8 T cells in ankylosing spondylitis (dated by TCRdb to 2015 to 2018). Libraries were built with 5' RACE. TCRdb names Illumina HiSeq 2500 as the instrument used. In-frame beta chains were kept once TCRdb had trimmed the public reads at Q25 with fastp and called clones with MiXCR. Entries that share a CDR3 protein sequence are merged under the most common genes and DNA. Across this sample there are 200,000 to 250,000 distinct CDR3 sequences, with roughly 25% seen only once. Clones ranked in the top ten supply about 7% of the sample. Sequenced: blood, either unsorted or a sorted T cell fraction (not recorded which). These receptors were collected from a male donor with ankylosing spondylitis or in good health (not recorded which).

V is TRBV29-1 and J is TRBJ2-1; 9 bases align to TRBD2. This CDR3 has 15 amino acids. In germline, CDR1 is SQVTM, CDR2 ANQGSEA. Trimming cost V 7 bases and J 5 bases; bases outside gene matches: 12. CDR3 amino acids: CSADLLAGLNNEQFF. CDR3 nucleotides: TGCAGCGCCGACCTTCTAGCGGGACTTAACAATGAGCAGTTCTTC.

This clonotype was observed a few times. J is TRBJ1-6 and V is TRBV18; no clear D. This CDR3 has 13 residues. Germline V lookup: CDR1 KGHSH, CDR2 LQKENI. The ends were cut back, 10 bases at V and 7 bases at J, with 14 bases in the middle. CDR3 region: CATSETRNSPLHF. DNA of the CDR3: TGTGCCACCTCCGAGACAAGAAATTCACCCCTCCACTTT.

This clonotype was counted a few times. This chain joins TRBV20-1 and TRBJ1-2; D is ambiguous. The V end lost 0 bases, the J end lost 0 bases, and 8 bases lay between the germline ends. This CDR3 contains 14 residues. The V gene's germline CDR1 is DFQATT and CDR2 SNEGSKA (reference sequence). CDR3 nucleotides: TGCAGTGCTAGAGATCTCTCCTCTAACTATGGCTACACCTTC. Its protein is CSARDLSSNYGYTF.

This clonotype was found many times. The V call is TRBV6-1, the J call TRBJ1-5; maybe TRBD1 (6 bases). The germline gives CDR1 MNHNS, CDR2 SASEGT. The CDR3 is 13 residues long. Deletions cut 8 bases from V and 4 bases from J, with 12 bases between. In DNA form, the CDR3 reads TGTGCCAGCGGACAGACTCGTAATCAGCCCCAGCATTTT. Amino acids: CASGQTRNQPQHF.

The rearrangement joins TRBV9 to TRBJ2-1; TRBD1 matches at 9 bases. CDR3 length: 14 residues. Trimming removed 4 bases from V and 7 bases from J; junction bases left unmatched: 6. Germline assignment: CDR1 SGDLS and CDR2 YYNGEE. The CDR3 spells CASSLTGGRNEQFF. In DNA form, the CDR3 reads TGTGCCAGCAGCCTGACAGGGGGACGAAATGAGCAGTTCTTC.

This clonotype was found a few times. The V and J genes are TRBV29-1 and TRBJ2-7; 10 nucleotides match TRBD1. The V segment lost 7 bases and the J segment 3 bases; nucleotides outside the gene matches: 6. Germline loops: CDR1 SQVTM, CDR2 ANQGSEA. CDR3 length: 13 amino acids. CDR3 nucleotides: TGCAGCGCCCGTCGGGACAGGGGCTACGAGCAGTACTTC. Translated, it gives CSARRDRGYEQYF.

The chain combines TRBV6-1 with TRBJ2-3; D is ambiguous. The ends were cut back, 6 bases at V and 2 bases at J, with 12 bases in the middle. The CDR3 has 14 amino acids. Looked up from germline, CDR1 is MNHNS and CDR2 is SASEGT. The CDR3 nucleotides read TGTGCCAGCAGGGCCCGTTTGCACACAGATACGCAGTATTTT. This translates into CASRARLHTDTQYF.

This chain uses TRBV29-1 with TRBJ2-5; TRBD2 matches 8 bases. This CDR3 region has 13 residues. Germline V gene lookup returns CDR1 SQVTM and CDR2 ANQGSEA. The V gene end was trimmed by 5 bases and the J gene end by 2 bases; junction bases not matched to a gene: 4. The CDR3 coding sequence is TGCAGCGTTTCTACTAGCGGACAAGAGACCCAGTACTTC. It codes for CSVSTSGQETQYF.

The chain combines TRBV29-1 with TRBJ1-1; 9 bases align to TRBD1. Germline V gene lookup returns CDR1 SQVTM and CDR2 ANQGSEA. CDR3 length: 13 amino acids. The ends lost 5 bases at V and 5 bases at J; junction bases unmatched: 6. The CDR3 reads CSVIGTGLTEAFF. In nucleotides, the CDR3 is TGCAGCGTTATCGGGACAGGGTTAACTGAAGCTTTCTTT. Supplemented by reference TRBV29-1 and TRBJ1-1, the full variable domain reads SAVISQKPSRDICQRGTSLTIQCQVDSQVTMMFWYRQQPGQSLTLIATANQGSEATYESGFVIDKFPISRPNLTFSTLTVSNMSPEDSSIYLCSVIGTGLTEAFFGQGTRLTVV.

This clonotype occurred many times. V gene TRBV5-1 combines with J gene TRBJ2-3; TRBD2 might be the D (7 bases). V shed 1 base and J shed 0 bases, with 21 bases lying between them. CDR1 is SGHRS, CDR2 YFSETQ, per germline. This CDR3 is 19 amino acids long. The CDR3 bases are TGCGCCAGCAGCTTGTCGATAGGGGGGACTACTTCTAGCACAGATACGCAGTATTTT. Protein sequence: CASSLSIGGTTSSTDTQYF.

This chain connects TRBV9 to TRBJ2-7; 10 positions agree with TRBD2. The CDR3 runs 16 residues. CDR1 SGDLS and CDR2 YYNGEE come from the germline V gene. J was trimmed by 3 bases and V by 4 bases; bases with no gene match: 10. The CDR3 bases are TGTGCCAGCAGCAAGCGGGGGGGCCTCTCGCTCTACGAGCAGTACTTC. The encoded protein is CASSKRGGLSLYEQYF.

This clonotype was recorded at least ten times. The CDR3 bases are TGCAGTGCTAGCCGACGGGAATCCCAAGAGACCCAGTACTTC. Translation gives CSASRRESQETQYF. The chain combines TRBV20-1 with TRBJ2-5, with a weak D call TRBD2 (5 bases). The V and J ends lost 3 bases and 1 base respectively, with 12 bases between them. The CDR3 consists of 14 residues. Germline CDR1 and CDR2: DFQATT and SNEGSKA (reference sequence).

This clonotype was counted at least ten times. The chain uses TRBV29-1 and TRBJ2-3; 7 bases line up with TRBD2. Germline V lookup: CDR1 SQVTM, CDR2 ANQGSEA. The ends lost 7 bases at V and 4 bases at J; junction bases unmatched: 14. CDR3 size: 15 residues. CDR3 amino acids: CSARERGEASDTQYF. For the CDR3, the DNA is TGCAGCGCACGTGAACGGGGGGAGGCTTCAGATACGCAGTATTTT.

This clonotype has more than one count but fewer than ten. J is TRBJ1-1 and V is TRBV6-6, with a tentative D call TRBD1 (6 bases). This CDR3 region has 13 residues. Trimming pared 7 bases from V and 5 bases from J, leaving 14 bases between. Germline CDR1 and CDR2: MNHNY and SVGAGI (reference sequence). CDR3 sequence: CASIAQGATEAFF. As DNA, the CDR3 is TGTGCCAGCATCGCACAGGGAGCAACTGAAGCTTTCTTT.

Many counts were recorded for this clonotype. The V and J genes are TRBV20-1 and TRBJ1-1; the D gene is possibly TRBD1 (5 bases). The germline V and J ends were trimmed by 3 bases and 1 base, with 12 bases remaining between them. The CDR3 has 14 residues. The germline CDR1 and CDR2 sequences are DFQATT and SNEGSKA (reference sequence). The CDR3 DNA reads TGCAGTGCTAGGGTGTTAACAGGGAACACTGAAGCTTTCTTT. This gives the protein CSARVLTGNTEAFF.

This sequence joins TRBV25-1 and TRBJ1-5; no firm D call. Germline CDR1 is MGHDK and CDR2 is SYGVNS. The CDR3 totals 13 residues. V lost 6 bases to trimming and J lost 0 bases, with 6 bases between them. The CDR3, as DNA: TGTGCCAGCAGCGTAAATAGCAATCAGCCCCAGCATTTT. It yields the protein CASSVNSNQPQHF.

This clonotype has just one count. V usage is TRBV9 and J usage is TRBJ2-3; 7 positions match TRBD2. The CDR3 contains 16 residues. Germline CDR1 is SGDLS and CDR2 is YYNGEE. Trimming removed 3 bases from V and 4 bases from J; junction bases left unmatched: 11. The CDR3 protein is CASSGRLAVWADTQYF. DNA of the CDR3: TGTGCCAGCAGCGGGCGACTAGCAGTTTGGGCAGATACGCAGTATTTT.